One sample yielded the 7 T cell receptor beta chains listed below, sequenced in a study of blood T cell repertoires in COVID-19. TCRdb's table, derived via immunoSEQ multiplex PCR, lists solely in-frame clones and lacks some. Here the sample spans about 90,000 clones, around 86% being singletons. The specimen was peripheral blood. The receptors come from a woman in her sixties or seventies with acute or convalescent COVID-19.

The genes are TRBV7-6 and TRBJ2-1; perhaps TRBD1 as D (5 bases). The CDR3 is made up of 15 amino acids. Trimming cost V 1 base and J 9 bases, with 16 bases left between them. In germline, CDR1 is SGHVS, CDR2 FNYEAQ. For the CDR3, the DNA is TGTGCCAGCAGCTTAGAGGCAGGGCACCGCGTTGAGCAGTTCTTC. It codes for CASSLEAGHRVEQFF.

V is TRBV6-1 and J is TRBJ1-3; TRBD1 aligns across 8 bases. The germline gives CDR1 MNHNS, CDR2 SASEGT. The CDR3 covers 16 residues. V dropped 0 bases and J dropped 9; count of bases not matched to a gene: 10. Here the CDR3 reads CASSEAGDRGRATIYF. For the CDR3, the DNA is TGTGCCAGCAGTGAAGCCGGCGACAGGGGTCGGGCCACCATATATTTT.

The chain couples TRBV5-1 to TRBJ1-6, with TRBD1 matching over 8 bases. Germline V CDR1 and CDR2: SGHRS, YFSETQ. V dropped 5 bases and J dropped 9; count of bases not matched to a gene: 13. The CDR3 length is 16 residues. DNA of the CDR3: TGCGCCAGCAGAGCCGTCTTTACAGGGGGGACTTCACCCCTCCACTTT. Amino acid sequence: CASRAVFTGGTSPLHF.

V is TRBV19 and J is TRBJ2-5, with 10 bases identical to TRBD1. Unmatched junction bases numbered 0, after V lost 3 bases and J lost 2 bases. Germline assignment: CDR1 LNHDA and CDR2 SQIVND (reference sequence). The CDR3 is 14 residues long. Written as DNA, the CDR3 is TGTGCCAGTAGTATGGGACAGGGGCAAGAGACCCAGTACTTC. It yields the protein CASSMGQGQETQYF.

The count of this clone is one. CDR3 amino acids: CASSVLAGVPRNEQFF. CDR3 sequence (DNA): TGTGCCAGCAGTGTACTAGCGGGAGTCCCGCGGAATGAGCAGTTCTTC. The V gene is TRBV6-2 or TRBV6-3, the J gene TRBJ2-1; 11 nucleotides align to TRBD2. V shed 5 bases, J shed 7 bases, and the junction held 10 bases outside the gene matches. CDR1 is MNHEY and CDR2 is SVGEGT in the germline V gene. This CDR3 comprises 16 residues.

This chain joins TRBV28 and TRBJ1-2; the match to TRBD1 covers 7 bases. The germline V gene has CDR1 MDHEN and CDR2 SYDVKM. The CDR3 totals 14 residues. V shed 6 bases and J 4 bases; nucleotides not matched to a gene: 8. The CDR3 region is CASSYDRELYGYTF. For the CDR3, the DNA is TGTGCCAGCAGCTACGACAGGGAACTCTATGGCTACACCTTC.

The chain couples TRBV7-9 to TRBJ2-1, with 9 bases lining up with TRBD2. Trimming cost V 7 bases and J 7 bases; bases outside gene matches: 8. CDR3 size: 14 residues. Germline lookup yields CDR1 SEHNR and CDR2 FQNEAQ (reference sequence). For the CDR3, the DNA is TGTGCCAGCATATTAGCGGGAGATCTAAATGAGCAGTTCTTC. This translates into CASILAGDLNEQFF.